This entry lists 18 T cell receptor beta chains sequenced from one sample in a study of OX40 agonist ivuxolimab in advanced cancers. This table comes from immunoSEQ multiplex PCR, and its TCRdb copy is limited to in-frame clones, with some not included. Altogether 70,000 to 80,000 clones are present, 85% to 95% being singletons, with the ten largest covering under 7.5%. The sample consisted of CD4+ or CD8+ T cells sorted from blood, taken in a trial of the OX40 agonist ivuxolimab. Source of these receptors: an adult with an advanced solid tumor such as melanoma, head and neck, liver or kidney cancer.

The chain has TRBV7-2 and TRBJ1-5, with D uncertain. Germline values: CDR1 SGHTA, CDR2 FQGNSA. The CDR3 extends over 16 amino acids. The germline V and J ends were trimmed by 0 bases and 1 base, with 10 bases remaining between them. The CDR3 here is CASSLAGDMSNQPQHF. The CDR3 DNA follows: TGTGCCAGCAGCTTAGCCGGAGATATGAGCAATCAGCCCCAGCATTTT. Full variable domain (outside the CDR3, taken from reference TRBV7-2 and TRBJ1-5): GAGVSQSPSNKVTEKGKDVELRCDPISGHTALYWYRQSLGQGLEFLIYFQGNSAPDKSGLPSDRFSAERTGGSVSTLTIQRTQQEDSAVYLCASSLAGDMSNQPQHFGDGTRLSIL.

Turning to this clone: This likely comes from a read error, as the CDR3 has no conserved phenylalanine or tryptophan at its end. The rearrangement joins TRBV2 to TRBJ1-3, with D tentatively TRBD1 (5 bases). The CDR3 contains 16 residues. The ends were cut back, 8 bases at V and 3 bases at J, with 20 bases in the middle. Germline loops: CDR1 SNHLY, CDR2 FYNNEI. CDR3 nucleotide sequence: TGTGCCAGCTGGGGCTTGGGCCAGGCGGTTGGAAACACCATATATTCT. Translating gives CASWGLGQAVGNTIYS.

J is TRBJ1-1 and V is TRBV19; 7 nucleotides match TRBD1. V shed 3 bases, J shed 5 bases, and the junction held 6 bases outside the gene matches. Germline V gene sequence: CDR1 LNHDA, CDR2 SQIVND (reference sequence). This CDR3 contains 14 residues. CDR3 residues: CASSIDRERTEAFF. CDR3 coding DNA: TGTGCCAGTAGTATCGACAGGGAGAGAACTGAAGCTTTCTTT.

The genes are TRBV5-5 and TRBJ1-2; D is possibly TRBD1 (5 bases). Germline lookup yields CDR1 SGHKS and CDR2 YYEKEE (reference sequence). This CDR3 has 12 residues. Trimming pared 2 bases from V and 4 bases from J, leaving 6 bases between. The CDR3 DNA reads TGTGCCAGCAGCTTTGACAGCTATGGCTACACCTTC. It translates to CASSFDSYGYTF.

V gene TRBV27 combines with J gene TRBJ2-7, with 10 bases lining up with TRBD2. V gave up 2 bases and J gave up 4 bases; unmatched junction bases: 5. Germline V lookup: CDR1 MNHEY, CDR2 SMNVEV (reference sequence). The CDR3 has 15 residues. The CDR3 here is CASSLAGTSAYEQYF. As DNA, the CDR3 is TGTGCCAGCAGTTTAGCCGGGACTAGCGCATACGAGCAGTACTTC.

The CDR3 sequence is CASSLTRGWVDEQFF. CDR3 nucleotides: TGTGCCAGCAGCTTAACACGTGGGTGGGTAGATGAGCAGTTCTTC. The chain carries TRBV7-3 and TRBJ2-1; D remains ambiguous. There are 15 residues in the CDR3. Germline V gives CDR1 SGHTA, CDR2 FQGTGA. Trimming shortened V by 0 bases and J by 8 bases, and 14 bases separated the two germline ends. Looking up the rest from reference TRBV7-3 and TRBJ2-1 gives the full variable domain: GAGVSQTPSNKVTEKGKYVELRCDPISGHTALYWYRQSLGQGPEFLIYFQGTGAADDSGLPNDRFFAVRPEGSVSTLKIQRTERGDSAVYLCASSLTRGWVDEQFFGPGTRLTVL.

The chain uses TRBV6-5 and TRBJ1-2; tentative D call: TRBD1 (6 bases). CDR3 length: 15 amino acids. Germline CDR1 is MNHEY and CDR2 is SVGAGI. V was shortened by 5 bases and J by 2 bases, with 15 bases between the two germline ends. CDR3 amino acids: CASSVLPGHNYGYTF. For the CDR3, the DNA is TGTGCCAGCAGTGTCTTGCCGGGACACAACTATGGCTACACCTTC.

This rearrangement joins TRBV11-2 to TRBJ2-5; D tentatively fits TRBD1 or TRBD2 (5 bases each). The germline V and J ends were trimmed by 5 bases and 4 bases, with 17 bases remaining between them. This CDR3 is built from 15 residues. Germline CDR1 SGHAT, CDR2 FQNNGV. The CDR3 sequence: CASSGARGYGETQYF. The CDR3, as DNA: TGTGCCAGCAGCGGAGCCCGGGGCTATGGAGAGACCCAGTACTTC. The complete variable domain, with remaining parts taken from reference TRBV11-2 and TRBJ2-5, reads EAGVAQSPRYKIIEKRQSVAFWCNPISGHATLYWYQQILGQGPKLLIQFQNNGVVDDSQLPKDRFSAERLKGVDSTLKIQPAKLEDSAVYLCASSGARGYGETQYFGPGTRLLVL.

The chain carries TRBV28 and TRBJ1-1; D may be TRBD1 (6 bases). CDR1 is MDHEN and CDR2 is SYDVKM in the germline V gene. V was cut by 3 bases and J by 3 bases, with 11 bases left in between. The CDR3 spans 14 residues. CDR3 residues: CASSFRGGYTEAFF. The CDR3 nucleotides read TGTGCCAGCAGTTTTAGGGGGGGGTACACTGAAGCTTTCTTT.

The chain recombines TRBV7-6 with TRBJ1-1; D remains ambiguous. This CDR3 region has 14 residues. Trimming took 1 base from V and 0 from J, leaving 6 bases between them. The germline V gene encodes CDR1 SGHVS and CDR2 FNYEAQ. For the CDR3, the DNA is TGTGCCAGCAGCTTAGTCCGCATGAACACTGAAGCTTTCTTT. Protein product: CASSLVRMNTEAFF.

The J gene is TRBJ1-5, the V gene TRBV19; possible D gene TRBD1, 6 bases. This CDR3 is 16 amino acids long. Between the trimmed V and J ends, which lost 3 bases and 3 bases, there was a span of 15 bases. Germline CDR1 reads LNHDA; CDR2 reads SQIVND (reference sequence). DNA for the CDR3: TGTGCCAGTAGTATGAGGGACATCACGCCCAATCAGCCCCAGCATTTT. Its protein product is CASSMRDITPNQPQHF.

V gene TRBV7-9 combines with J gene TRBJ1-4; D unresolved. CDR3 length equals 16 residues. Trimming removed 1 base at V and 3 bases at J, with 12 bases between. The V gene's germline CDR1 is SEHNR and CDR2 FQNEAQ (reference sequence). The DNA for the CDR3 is TGTGCCAGCAGCTTAGTACTGTGGACTCCTAATGAAAAACTGTTTTTT. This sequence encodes CASSLVLWTPNEKLFF.

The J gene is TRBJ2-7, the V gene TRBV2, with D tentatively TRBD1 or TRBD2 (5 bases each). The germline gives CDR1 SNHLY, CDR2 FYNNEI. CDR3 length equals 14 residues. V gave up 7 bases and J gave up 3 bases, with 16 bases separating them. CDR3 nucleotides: TGTGCCAGCAAAGCCGGGACGGGGAGCTACGAGCAGTACTTC. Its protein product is CASKAGTGSYEQYF.

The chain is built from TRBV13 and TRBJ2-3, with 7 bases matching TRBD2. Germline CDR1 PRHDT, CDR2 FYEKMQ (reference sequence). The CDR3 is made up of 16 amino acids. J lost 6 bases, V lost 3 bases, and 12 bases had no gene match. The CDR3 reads CASSFPLERDSDTQYF. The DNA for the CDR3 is TGTGCCAGCAGCTTCCCCCTGGAGCGGGATTCGGATACGCAGTATTTT.

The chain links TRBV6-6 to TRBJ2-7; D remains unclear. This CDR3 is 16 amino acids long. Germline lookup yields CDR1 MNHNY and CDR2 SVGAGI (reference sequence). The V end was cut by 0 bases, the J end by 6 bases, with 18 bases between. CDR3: CASSYSRVNPGGEQYF. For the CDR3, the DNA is TGTGCCAGCAGTTACTCAAGGGTCAATCCCGGCGGCGAGCAGTACTTC.

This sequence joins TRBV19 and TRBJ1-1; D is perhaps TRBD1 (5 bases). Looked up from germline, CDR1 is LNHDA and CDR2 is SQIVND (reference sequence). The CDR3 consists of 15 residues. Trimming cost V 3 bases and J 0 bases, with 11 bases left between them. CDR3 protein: CASSIDGGMNTEAFF. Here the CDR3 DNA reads TGTGCCAGTAGTATTGACGGGGGTATGAACACTGAAGCTTTCTTT.

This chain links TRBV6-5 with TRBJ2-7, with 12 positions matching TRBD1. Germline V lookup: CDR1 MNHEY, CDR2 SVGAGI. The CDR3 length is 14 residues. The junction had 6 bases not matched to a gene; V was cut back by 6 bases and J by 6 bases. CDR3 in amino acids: CASSPGTGGFEQYF. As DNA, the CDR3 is TGTGCCAGCAGCCCCGGGACAGGGGGCTTCGAGCAGTACTTC.

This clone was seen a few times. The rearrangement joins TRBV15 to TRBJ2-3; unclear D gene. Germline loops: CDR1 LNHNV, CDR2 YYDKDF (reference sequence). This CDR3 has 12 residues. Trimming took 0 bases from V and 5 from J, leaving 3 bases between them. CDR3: CATSRDVDTQYF. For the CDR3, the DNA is TGTGCCACCAGCAGAGATGTAGATACGCAGTATTTT.